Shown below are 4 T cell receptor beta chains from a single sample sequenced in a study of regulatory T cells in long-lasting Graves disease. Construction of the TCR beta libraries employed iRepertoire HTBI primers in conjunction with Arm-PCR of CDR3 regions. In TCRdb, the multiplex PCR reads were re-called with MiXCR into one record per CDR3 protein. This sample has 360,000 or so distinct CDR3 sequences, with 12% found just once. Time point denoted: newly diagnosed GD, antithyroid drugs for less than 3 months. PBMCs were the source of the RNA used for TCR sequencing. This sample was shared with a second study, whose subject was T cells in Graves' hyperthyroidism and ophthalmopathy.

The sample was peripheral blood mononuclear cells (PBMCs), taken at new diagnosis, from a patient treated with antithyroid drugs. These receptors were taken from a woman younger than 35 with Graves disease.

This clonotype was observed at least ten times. In nucleotides, the CDR3 is TGTGCCAGCAGCCAACAGGGAAAGACCCAGTACTTC. Its translation is CASSQQGKTQYF. This rearrangement joins TRBV3-1 to TRBJ2-5, with D perhaps matching TRBD1 (5 bases). CDR3 length equals 12 residues. Germline V lookup: CDR1 LGHDT, CDR2 YNNKEL (reference sequence). V lost 2 bases and J 6 bases, leaving 7 bases between the germline ends.

The chain's CDR3 is CASSWQGAVYTGYTF. CDR3 sequence (DNA): TGTGCCAGCAGTTGGCAGGGGGCGGTTTATACTGGCTACACCTTC. This chain links TRBV2 with TRBJ1-2, with 8 bases identical to TRBD1. This CDR3 has 15 residues. Germline values: CDR1 SNHLY, CDR2 FYNNEI. The trim removed 5 bases at V and 7 bases at J, leaving 12 bases unmatched.

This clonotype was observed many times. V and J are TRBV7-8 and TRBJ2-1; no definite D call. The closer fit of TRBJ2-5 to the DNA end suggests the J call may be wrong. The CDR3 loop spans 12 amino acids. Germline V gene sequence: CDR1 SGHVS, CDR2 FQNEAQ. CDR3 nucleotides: TGTGCCAGCAGTTGGTTAGTAGAGACCCAGTACTTC. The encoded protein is CASSWLVETQYF.

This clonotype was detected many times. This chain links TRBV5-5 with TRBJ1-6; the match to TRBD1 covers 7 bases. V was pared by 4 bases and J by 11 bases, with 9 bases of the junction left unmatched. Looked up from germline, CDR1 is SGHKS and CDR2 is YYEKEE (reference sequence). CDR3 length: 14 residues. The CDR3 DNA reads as TGTGCCAGCAGCCCGAGACAGGGTTCGACACCCCTCCACTTT. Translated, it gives CASSPRQGSTPLHF.